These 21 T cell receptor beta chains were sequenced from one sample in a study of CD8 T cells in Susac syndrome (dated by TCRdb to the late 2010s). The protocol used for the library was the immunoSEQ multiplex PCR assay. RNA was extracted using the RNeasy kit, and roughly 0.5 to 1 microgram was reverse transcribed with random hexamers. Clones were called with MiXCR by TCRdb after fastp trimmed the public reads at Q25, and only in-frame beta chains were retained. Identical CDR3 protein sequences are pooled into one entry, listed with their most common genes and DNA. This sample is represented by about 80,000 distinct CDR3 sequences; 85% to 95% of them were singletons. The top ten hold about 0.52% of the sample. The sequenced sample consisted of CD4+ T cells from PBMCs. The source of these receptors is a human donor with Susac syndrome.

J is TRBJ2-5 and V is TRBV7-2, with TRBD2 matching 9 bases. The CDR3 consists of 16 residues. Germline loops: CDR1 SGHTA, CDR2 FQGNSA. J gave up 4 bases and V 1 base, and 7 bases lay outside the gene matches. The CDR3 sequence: CASSLGGLAGRETQYF. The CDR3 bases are TGTGCCAGCAGCTTAGGAGGGCTAGCGGGGAGAGAGACCCAGTACTTC. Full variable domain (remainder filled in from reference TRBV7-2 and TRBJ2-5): GAGVSQSPSNKVTEKGKDVELRCDPISGHTALYWYRQSLGQGLEFLIYFQGNSAPDKSGLPSDRFSAERTGGSVSTLTIQRTQQEDSAVYLCASSLGGLAGRETQYFGPGTRLLVL.

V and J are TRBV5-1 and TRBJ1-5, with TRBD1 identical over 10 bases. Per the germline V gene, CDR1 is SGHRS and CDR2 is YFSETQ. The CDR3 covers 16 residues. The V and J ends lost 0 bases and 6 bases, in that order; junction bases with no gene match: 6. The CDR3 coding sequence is TGCGCCAGCAGCTTGGAGGTGACAGGGGGCGTTCAGCCCCAGCATTTT. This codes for CASSLEVTGGVQPQHF.

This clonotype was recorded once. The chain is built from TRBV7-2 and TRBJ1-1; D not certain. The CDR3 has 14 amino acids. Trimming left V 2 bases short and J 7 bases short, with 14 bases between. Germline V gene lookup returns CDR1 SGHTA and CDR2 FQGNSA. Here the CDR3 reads CASSLRVLVVEAFF. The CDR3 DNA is TGTGCCAGCAGCTTACGGGTTCTTGTTGTTGAAGCTTTCTTT.

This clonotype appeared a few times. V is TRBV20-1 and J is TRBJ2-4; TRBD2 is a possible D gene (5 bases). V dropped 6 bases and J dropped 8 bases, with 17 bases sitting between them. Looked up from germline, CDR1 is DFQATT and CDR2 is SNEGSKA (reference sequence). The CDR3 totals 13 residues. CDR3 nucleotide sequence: TGCAGTGCGATGTTGGCGGGCAGAGACATTCAGTACTTC. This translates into CSAMLAGRDIQYF.

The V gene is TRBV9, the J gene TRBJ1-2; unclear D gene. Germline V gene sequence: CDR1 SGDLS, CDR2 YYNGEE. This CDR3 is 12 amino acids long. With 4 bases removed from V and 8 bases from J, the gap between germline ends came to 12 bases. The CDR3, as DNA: TGTGCCAGCAGCCCCCCGAGAGGAGGCTACACCTTC. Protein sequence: CASSPPRGGYTF.

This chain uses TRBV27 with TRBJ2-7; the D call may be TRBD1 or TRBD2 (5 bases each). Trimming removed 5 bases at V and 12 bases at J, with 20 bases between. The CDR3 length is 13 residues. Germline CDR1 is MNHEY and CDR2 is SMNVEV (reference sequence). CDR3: CASSPGSEGRRYF. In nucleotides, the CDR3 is TGTGCCAGCAGTCCAGGGAGTGAGGGGCGCAGGTACTTC.

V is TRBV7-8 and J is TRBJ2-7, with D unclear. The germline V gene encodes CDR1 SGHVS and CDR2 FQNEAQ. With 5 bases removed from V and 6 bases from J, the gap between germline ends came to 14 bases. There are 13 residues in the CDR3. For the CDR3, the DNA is TGTGCCAGCAGCGCCCGGTTTATGGGCGAGCAGTACTTC. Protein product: CASSARFMGEQYF.

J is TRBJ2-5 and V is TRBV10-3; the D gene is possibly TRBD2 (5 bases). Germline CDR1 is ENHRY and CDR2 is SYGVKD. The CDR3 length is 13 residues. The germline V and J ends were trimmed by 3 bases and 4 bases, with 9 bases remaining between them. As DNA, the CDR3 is TGTGCCATCAGTGATCGGGGAGCAGAGACCCAGTACTTC. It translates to CAISDRGAETQYF.

The DNA of the CDR3 is TGTGCCAGCAGTGGCGTTGACGGACAGATTGAAAAACTGTTTTTT. This encodes CASSGVDGQIEKLFF. The chain couples TRBV2 to TRBJ1-4; tentative D call: TRBD1 (6 bases). Germline V gene sequence: CDR1 SNHLY, CDR2 FYNNEI. This CDR3 has 15 amino acids. The V and J ends lost 4 bases and 7 bases respectively, with 16 bases between them.

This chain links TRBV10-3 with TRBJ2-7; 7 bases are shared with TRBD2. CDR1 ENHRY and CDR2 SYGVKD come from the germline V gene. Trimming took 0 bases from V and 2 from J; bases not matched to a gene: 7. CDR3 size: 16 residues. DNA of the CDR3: TGTGCCATCAGTGAGTCGAGGGGAGGGATTGCCTACGAGCAGTACTTC. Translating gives CAISESRGGIAYEQYF.

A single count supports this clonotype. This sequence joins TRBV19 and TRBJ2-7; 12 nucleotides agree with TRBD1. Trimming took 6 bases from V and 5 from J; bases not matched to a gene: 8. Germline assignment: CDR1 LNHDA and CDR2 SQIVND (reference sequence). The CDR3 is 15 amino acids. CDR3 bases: TGTGCCAGTAGATCGCCGGGACAGGGGGCGGACGAGCAGTACTTC. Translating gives CASRSPGQGADEQYF.

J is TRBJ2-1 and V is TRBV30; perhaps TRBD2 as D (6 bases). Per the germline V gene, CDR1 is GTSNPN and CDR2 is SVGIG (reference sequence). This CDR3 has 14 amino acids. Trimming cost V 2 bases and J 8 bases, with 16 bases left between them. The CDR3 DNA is TGTGCCTGGAGTTCTCTTCTGCCGGGAGATGAGCAGTTCTTC. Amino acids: CAWSSLLPGDEQFF.

The CDR3 here is CSVVRGNTGELFF. CDR3 nucleotide sequence: TGCAGCGTTGTTCGGGGTAACACCGGGGAGCTGTTTTTT. This chain links TRBV29-1 with TRBJ2-2; D perhaps matches TRBD2 (5 bases). V gave up 4 bases and J gave up 2 bases, with 8 bases separating them. The CDR3 is 13 amino acids. The germline V gene encodes CDR1 SQVTM and CDR2 ANQGSEA.

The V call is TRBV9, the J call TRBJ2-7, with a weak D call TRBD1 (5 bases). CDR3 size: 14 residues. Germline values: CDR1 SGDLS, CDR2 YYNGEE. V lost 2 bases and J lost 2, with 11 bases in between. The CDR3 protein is CASSVQGRTYEQYF. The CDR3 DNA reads TGTGCCAGCAGCGTCCAGGGTAGGACCTACGAGCAGTACTTC.

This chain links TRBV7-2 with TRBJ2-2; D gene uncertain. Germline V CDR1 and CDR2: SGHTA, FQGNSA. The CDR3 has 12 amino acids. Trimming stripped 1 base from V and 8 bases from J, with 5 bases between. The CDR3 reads CASSLDRGELFF. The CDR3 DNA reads TGTGCCAGCAGCTTAGATCGTGGGGAGCTGTTTTTT.

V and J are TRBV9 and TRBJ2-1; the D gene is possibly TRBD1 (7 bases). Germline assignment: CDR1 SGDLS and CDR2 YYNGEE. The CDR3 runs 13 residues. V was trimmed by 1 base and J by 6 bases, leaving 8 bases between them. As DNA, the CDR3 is TGTGCCAGCAGCGTACAGGGGGGCAATGAGCAGTTCTTC. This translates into CASSVQGGNEQFF.

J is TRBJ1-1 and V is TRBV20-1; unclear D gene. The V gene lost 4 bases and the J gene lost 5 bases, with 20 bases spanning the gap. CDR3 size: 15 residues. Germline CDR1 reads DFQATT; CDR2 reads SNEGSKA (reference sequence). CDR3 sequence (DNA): TGCAGTGCTAATCGGGTTCGGGTGGGGTGGACTGAAGCTTTCTTT. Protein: CSANRVRVGWTEAFF.

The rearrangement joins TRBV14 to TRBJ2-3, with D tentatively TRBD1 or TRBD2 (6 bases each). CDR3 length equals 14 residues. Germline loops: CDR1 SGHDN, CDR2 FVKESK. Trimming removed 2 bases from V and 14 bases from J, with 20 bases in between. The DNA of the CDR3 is TGTGCCAGCAGCCAAACTAGGGGGACTGCTAGTTCGTATTTT. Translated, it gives CASSQTRGTASSYF.

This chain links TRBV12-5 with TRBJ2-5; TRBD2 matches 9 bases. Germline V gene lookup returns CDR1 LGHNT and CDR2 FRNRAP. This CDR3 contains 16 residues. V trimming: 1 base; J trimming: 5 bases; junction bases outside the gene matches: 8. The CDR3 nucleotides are TGTGCTAGTGGTTTGGCTGGTGGGACTAGCAGGGAGACCCAGTACTTC. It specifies CASGLAGGTSRETQYF.

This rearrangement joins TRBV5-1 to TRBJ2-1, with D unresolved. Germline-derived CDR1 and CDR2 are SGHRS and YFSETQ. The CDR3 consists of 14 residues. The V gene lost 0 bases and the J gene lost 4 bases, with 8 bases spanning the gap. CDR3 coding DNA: TGCGCCAGCAGCTTGGGCCCCGAGTACAATGAGCAGTTCTTC. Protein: CASSLGPEYNEQFF.

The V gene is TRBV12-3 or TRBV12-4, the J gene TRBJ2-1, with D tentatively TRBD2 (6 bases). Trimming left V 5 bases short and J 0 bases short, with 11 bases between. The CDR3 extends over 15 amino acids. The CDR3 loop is CASSRGVYSYNEQFF. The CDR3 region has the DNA TGTGCCAGCAGTCGCGGGGTCTACTCCTACAATGAGCAGTTCTTC.